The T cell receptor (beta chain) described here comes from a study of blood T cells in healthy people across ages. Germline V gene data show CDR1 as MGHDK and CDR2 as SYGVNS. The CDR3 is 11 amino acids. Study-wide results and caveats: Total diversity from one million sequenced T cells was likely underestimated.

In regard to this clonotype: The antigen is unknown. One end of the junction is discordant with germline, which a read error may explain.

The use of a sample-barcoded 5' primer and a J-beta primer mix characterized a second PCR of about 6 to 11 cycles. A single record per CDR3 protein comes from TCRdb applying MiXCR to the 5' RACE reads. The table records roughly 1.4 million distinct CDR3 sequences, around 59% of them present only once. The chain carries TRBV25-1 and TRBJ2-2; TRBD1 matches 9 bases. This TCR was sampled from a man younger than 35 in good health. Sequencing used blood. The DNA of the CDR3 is TGCGGGACAGGGCACACCGGGGAGCTGTTTTTT. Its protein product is CGTGHTGELFF. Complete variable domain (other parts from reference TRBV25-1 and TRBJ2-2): EADIYQTPRYLVIGTGKKITLECSQTMGHDKMYWYQQDPGMELHLIHYSYGVNSTEKGDLSSESTVSRIRTEHFPLTLESARPSHTSQYLCGTGHTGELFFGEGSRLTVL.